These 15 T cell receptor beta chains came from one sample sequenced in a study of blood T cell repertoires in COVID-19. Assay used: immunoSEQ multiplex PCR; TCRdb lists only in-frame clones, some missing. Seen here are about 100,000 clones, roughly 75% observed once, and the top ten hold roughly 8.2%. Sequencing input: peripheral blood. The receptors shown here come from a man in his fifties or sixties who had recovered from COVID-19.

This chain links TRBV9 with TRBJ1-1; 9 bases match TRBD1. CDR3 length: 14 residues. V shed 0 bases and J 11 bases; nucleotides not matched to a gene: 8. Germline V gene sequence: CDR1 SGDLS, CDR2 YYNGEE. This CDR3 is CASSVGGQGNTAFF. CDR3 in DNA: TGTGCCAGCAGCGTAGGTGGACAGGGGAATACGGCTTTCTTT.

The rearrangement joins TRBV6-5 to TRBJ1-3, with D possibly TRBD1 on 6 matching bases. With 6 bases removed from V and 7 bases from J, the gap between germline ends came to 16 bases. CDR1 is MNHEY and CDR2 is SVGAGI in the germline V gene. There are 14 residues in the CDR3. The CDR3 DNA sequence: TGTGCCAGCAGCCGGGACCCTAGGGGGAACACCATATATTTT. It is translated as CASSRDPRGNTIYF.

The gene calls are TRBV7-3 and TRBJ2-1; 14 nucleotides align to TRBD2. Unmatched junction bases numbered 6, after V lost 2 bases and J lost 9 bases. Germline V gives CDR1 SGHTA, CDR2 FQGTGA. The CDR3 totals 16 residues. The CDR3 bases are TGTGCCAGCAGCTTATACGGGACTAGCGGGAGCCGTGAGCAGTTCTTC. It codes for CASSLYGTSGSREQFF.

The rearrangement uses TRBV20-1 and TRBJ2-7, with 9 bases lining up with TRBD2. Trimming at V came to 3 bases and at J to 7 bases, leaving 16 bases not matched to a gene. The length of the CDR3 is 16 residues. CDR1 DFQATT and CDR2 SNEGSKA come from the germline V gene (reference sequence). The CDR3 DNA sequence: TGCAGTGCTAGTGTATTGGCTAGCGGGACCCGGGGAGAGCAGTACTTC. Translated: CSASVLASGTRGEQYF.

V and J are TRBV6-5 and TRBJ1-2, with 8 bases fitting TRBD1. Germline V gene sequence: CDR1 MNHEY, CDR2 SVGAGI. After removal of 7 bases from V and 3 bases from J, the junction contained 7 bases not matched to a gene. This CDR3 region has 14 residues. In DNA, the CDR3 is TGTGCCAGCACCCCATACAGGGGGGACTATGGCTACACCTTC. This gives the protein CASTPYRGDYGYTF.

The CDR3, as DNA: TGTGCCAGCAGTGGGCTAGCGGGAGATGGCACAGATACGCAGTATTTT. It is translated as CASSGLAGDGTDTQYF. The chain couples TRBV6-1 to TRBJ2-3; 10 bases agree with TRBD2. The CDR3 covers 16 residues. V shed 4 bases and J 1 base; nucleotides not matched to a gene: 5. Germline V gene data show CDR1 as MNHNS and CDR2 as SASEGT.

Written as DNA, the CDR3 is TGTGCCAGCAGCCCTAGCGGGGGGGCCAGCGGGGAGCTGTTTTTT. It encodes CASSPSGGASGELFF. The rearrangement joins TRBV7-3 to TRBJ2-2, with TRBD2 identical over 12 bases. The length of the CDR3 is 15 residues. The V gene's germline CDR1 is SGHTA and CDR2 FQGTGA. V shed 5 bases and J 7 bases; nucleotides not matched to a gene: 5. The full variable domain, completed using reference TRBV7-3 and TRBJ2-2, is GAGVSQTPSNKVTEKGKYVELRCDPISGHTALYWYRQSLGQGPEFLIYFQGTGAADDSGLPNDRFFAVRPEGSVSTLKIQRTERGDSAVYLCASSPSGGASGELFFGEGSRLTVL.

V is TRBV7-2 and J is TRBJ2-3; possible D gene TRBD2, 5 bases. Trimming took 4 bases from V and 0 from J, leaving 8 bases between them. Germline assignment: CDR1 SGHTA and CDR2 FQGNSA. CDR3 length equals 14 residues. The CDR3 loop is CASSWAGSTDTQYF. The DNA of the CDR3 is TGTGCCAGCAGCTGGGCGGGTAGCACAGATACGCAGTATTTT. The full variable domain, completed using reference TRBV7-2 and TRBJ2-3, is GAGVSQSPSNKVTEKGKDVELRCDPISGHTALYWYRQSLGQGLEFLIYFQGNSAPDKSGLPSDRFSAERTGGSVSTLTIQRTQQEDSAVYLCASSWAGSTDTQYFGPGTRLTVL.

This clone was found a few times. CDR3 loop: CASRPPGQPTGELFF. The CDR3 DNA reads as TGTGCCAGCAGACCCCCGGGACAGCCCACCGGGGAGCTGTTTTTT. The chain employs TRBV6-5 and TRBJ2-2; 7 nucleotides agree with TRBD1. V trimming: 6 bases; J trimming: 4 bases; junction bases outside the gene matches: 8. The CDR3 covers 15 residues. Germline V gene sequence: CDR1 MNHEY, CDR2 SVGAGI.

The gene calls are TRBV7-6 and TRBJ1-4; 9 nucleotides match TRBD1. The CDR3 runs 15 residues. J was trimmed by 4 bases and V by 1 base; bases with no gene match: 1. The germline V gene encodes CDR1 SGHVS and CDR2 FNYEAQ. CDR3 coding DNA: TGTGCCAGCAGCTTAGGGACAGGGGTTAATGAAAAACTGTTTTTT. As protein: CASSLGTGVNEKLFF.

This chain joins TRBV21-1 and TRBJ1-1. TRBV21-1 is termed a pseudogene. CDR3 length: 15 residues. The CDR3 reads CASSKGRGRGTEAFF. As DNA, the CDR3 is TGTGCCAGCAGCAAAGGGCGGGGGCGAGGGACTGAAGCTTTCTTT.

This sequence joins TRBV3-1 (or the pseudogene TRBV3-2) and TRBJ2-7, with TRBD1 matching over 7 bases. The length of the CDR3 is 14 residues. With 2 bases clipped from V and 2 bases from J, the junction kept 3 bases outside the gene matches. Germline V gene data show CDR1 as LGHDT and CDR2 as YNNKEL (reference sequence). Written as DNA, the CDR3 is TGTGCCAGCAGCCAACTGGACAGGCCCTACGAGCAGTACTTC. The encoded protein is CASSQLDRPYEQYF.

The V gene is TRBV14, the J gene TRBJ1-1; D ambiguous. The CDR3 is 12 amino acids. CDR1 is SGHDN, CDR2 FVKESK, per germline. V was pared by 4 bases and J by 4 bases, with 7 bases between. The CDR3 DNA reads as TGTGCCAGCAGCCCCGGAGCCACTGAAGCTTTCTTT. Residues: CASSPGATEAFF. Filled out from reference TRBV14 and TRBJ1-1, the complete variable domain reads EAGVTQFPSHSVIEKGQTVTLRCDPISGHDNLYWYRRVMGKEIKFLLHFVKESKQDESGMPNNRFLAERTGGTYSTLKVQPAELEDSGVYFCASSPGATEAFFGQGTRLTVV.

This sequence joins TRBV7-2 and TRBJ1-5; possible D gene TRBD1, 6 bases. The germline V gene has CDR1 SGHTA and CDR2 FQGNSA. The ends were cut back, 5 bases at V and 7 bases at J, with 12 bases in the middle. The CDR3 runs to 13 residues. The CDR3, as DNA: TGTGCCAGCAGCCTTACTCAGGGGCAGCCCCAGCATTTT. This translates into CASSLTQGQPQHF. The variable domain in full, completed from reference TRBV7-2 and TRBJ1-5, reads GAGVSQSPSNKVTEKGKDVELRCDPISGHTALYWYRQSLGQGLEFLIYFQGNSAPDKSGLPSDRFSAERTGGSVSTLTIQRTQQEDSAVYLCASSLTQGQPQHFGDGTRLSIL.

The V and J genes are TRBV4-3 and TRBJ2-1, with 12 bases fitting TRBD2. This CDR3 contains 21 residues. The V segment lost 1 base and the J segment 3 bases; nucleotides outside the gene matches: 16. Germline assignment: CDR1 LGHNA and CDR2 YSLEER. CDR3 nucleotides: TGCGCCAGCAGCCAAGTATACTCGGCTAGCGGGAGGGCCAATGGCTACAATGAGCAGTTCTTC. This codes for CASSQVYSASGRANGYNEQFF.